The 21 T cell receptor beta chains reported below all come from one sample, sequenced in a study of CD8+ T cells in alopecia areata. TCR sequencing used cDNA made by reverse transcription of extracted RNA. Clones were sequenced by immunoSEQ multiplex PCR, and TCRdb holds only the in-frame ones, with some missing. This sample has 250,000 or so clones, each found more than once. The study sorted pooled cutaneous lymph node cells by CD4, CD8alpha, NKG2D, NKG2ACE and other markers. Material: CD4+ T cells sorted from a lymph node. The receptors derive from a C3H/HeJ mouse with alopecia areata. The strain is characterized by the MHC haplotype H2-k.

Of note for this clone: A far larger clone is just one base off, so this is likely a read error. The gene names given are mouse names. The sequenced fragment ends 4 residues before the CDR3 boundary, so the rest is inferred from the germline J gene. The chain couples TRBV4 to TRBJ1-2; 10 bases map to TRBD1. The germline V gene has CDR1 LGHDT and CDR2 YNNKQL (reference sequence). After removal of 5 bases from V and 2 bases from J, the junction contained 2 bases not matched to a gene. CDR3 size: 14 residues. Incomplete CDR3 DNA: TGTGCCAGCAGCCAGACAGGGGGCAACTCC. This translates into CASSQTGGNS. The CDR3 reads in full as CASSQTGGNSDYTF.

This clone was recorded a few times. Gene names and germline match the mouse. The CDR3 is cut off 4 residues early in the read; its end comes from the germline J gene. The chain employs TRBV19 and TRBJ2-7; the match to TRBD2 covers 11 bases. The CDR3 runs 14 residues. Per the germline V gene, CDR1 is FNHDT and CDR2 is SITEND (reference sequence). The sequenced CDR3 bases are TGTGCCAGCAGTGCCCGGGACTGGGGGTAT. Translation: CASSARDWGY. The CDR3, in full, reads CASSARDWGYEQYF.

This clone has ten or more counts. Each gene name is a mouse one. From the germline J gene comes the end of the CDR3, since the read stops 4 residues before it. This chain connects TRBV19 to TRBJ2-5; the D gene could be TRBD1 or TRBD2 (5 bases each). CDR1 is FNHDT, CDR2 SITEND, per germline (reference sequence). This CDR3 contains 14 residues. The ends were cut back, 2 bases at V and 0 bases at J, with 7 bases in the middle. The sequenced CDR3 bases are TGTGCCAGCAGTATGGGGGTTAACCAAGAC. Translated: CASSMGVNQD. The whole CDR3 region reads CASSMGVNQDTQYF.

About this clone: Any gene name here is a mouse gene name. Coverage ceases 4 residues before the CDR3 finishes, and the germline J gene fills in the end. In the same sample, other DNA sequences code for this CDR3. This rearrangement joins TRBV1 to TRBJ2-1; perhaps TRBD1 as D (6 bases). V was clipped by 3 bases and J by 0 bases, with 9 bases between them. CDR1 NSQYPW and CDR2 LRSPGD come from the germline V gene (reference sequence). The CDR3 covers 15 residues. CDR3 amino acids: CTCSAGTPNYAEQFF. Incomplete CDR3 DNA: TGCACCTGCAGTGCCGGGACACCTAACTATGCT.

The sample holds a few counts of this clone. Gene names and germline match the mouse. The sequence runs out 4 residues before the end of the CDR3; the remainder is reconstructed from the germline J gene. This chain connects TRBV13-3 to TRBJ2-1; no reliable D call. The length of the CDR3 is 12 residues. Germline CDR1 NNHDY, CDR2 SYVADS. Trimming stripped 5 bases from V and 5 bases from J, with 8 bases between. CDR3 in amino acids: CASRMVDAEQFF. CDR3 DNA (partial): TGTGCCAGCAGGATGGTCGATGCT.

This clone was seen a handful of times. Gene names are the mouse ones. The read terminates 4 residues ahead of where the CDR3 ends, so the germline J gene completes it. The chain uses TRBV5 and TRBJ1-2; the D gene is possibly TRBD1 (6 bases). Per germline, CDR1 LGHNA and CDR2 YNLKQL (reference sequence). The CDR3 is made up of 14 amino acids. V was cut by 4 bases and J by 4 bases, with 13 bases left in between. This CDR3 is CASSLREGGSDYTF. CDR3 DNA (partial): TGTGCCAGCAGCCTCAGGGAAGGGGGCTCC.

As for this clone: The genes and germline here are from mouse. Read coverage stops 4 residues before the CDR3 terminus; the germline J gene supplies the remainder. The chain recombines TRBV13-1 with TRBJ2-1; possible D gene TRBD1, 5 bases. CDR3 length equals 14 residues. CDR1 and CDR2 from the germline V gene are NSHNY and SYGAGN. This CDR3 reads CASSEKGRGAEQFF. CDR3 DNA, as far as it was read: TGTGCCAGCAGTGAAAAGGGGAGAGGGGCT.

Comment on this clone: The genes and germline here are from mouse. The read ends 4 residues shy of where the CDR3 ends; the end is completed using the germline J gene. The gene calls are TRBV19 and TRBJ2-1; 13 nucleotides line up with TRBD2. The CDR3 has 15 residues. CDR1 is FNHDT, CDR2 SITEND, per germline (reference sequence). This CDR3 is CASRRTGGARAEQFF. The CDR3 DNA, read in part, is TGTGCCAGCAGGAGGACTGGGGGGGCGCGCGCT. Full variable domain (remainder filled in from reference TRBV19 and TRBJ2-1): GGIITQTPKFLIGQEGQKLTLKCQQNFNHDTMYWYRQDSGKGLRLIYYSITENDLQKGDLSEGYDASREKKSSFSLTVTSAQKNEMAVFLCASRRTGGARAEQFFGPGTRLTVL.

This clone has only a few counts. The germline and genes are mouse ones. The read terminates 4 residues ahead of where the CDR3 ends, so the germline J gene completes it. Within the sample, other DNA sequences also encode this same CDR3. The chain carries TRBV5 and TRBJ1-2, with 8 bases identical to TRBD1. Germline-derived CDR1 and CDR2 are LGHNA and YNLKQL (reference sequence). V was pared by 4 bases and J by 2 bases, with 3 bases of the junction left unmatched. The CDR3 covers 14 residues. The sequenced part of the CDR3 DNA is TGTGCCAGCAGCCCGGGACAGGACAACTCC. Amino acids: CASSPGQDNS. The whole CDR3 region reads CASSPGQDNSDYTF.

This clone was counted only a few times. Gene names are the mouse ones. Read sequence stops 4 residues before the CDR3 end, and the germline J gene provides the missing end. V is TRBV13-3 and J is TRBJ2-3, with D perhaps matching TRBD2 (6 bases). The ends were cut back, 1 base at V and 2 bases at J, with 8 bases in the middle. There are 14 residues in the CDR3. In germline, CDR1 is NNHDY, CDR2 SYVADS. The covered CDR3 bases are TGTGCCAGCAGTGATTGGGGGTTTGCAGAA. Amino acids: CASSDWGFAE. The entire CDR3 protein is CASSDWGFAETLYF.

This clone turned up a few times. Gene labels here are mouse ones. The sequenced fragment ends 4 residues before the CDR3 boundary, so the rest is inferred from the germline J gene. The sample has other DNA sequences that encode this CDR3 too. V usage is TRBV5 and J usage is TRBJ2-5; the D is unclear. Per germline, CDR1 LGHNA and CDR2 YNLKQL (reference sequence). This CDR3 has 14 residues. Trimming stripped 0 bases from V and 0 bases from J, with 4 bases between. The sequenced part of the CDR3 DNA is TGTGCCAGCAGCCAAGACAACAACCAAGAC. As protein: CASSQDNNQD. The entire CDR3 protein is CASSQDNNQDTQYF.

About this clone: Gene names are mouse gene names. The observed sequence ends 4 residues before the CDR3 terminus, with the missing tail filled in from the germline J gene. The V gene is TRBV3, the J gene TRBJ2-5, with 8 bases that match TRBD1. Unmatched junction bases numbered 5, after V lost 2 bases and J lost 1 base. Germline V gene data show CDR1 as SNHLY and CDR2 as FYNGKV (reference sequence). The CDR3 is 16 residues long. CDR3 protein: CASSLRQGADQDTQYF. The sequenced part of the CDR3 DNA is TGTGCCAGCAGCTTACGGCAGGGGGCGGACCAAGAC.

As regards this clone: The gene names given are mouse names. The read comes to an end 3 residues before the CDR3 does, leaving the germline J gene to fill in the end. V and J are TRBV13-3 and TRBJ1-6, with 10 nucleotides matching TRBD1. Being an ORF, TRBJ1-6 has a function that is uncertain. J gave up 8 bases and V 2 bases, and 4 bases lay outside the gene matches. The germline CDR1 and CDR2 sequences are NNHDY and SYVADS. This CDR3 spans 15 amino acids. The part of the CDR3 DNA that was read is TGTGCCAGCAGTGAAGGGGACAGGGGATATTCGCCC. Protein product: CASSEGDRGYSP. From start to end, the CDR3 is CASSEGDRGYSPLYF.

Turning to this clone: The gene names given are mouse names. The read ends 4 residues before the CDR3 terminus; that terminus is restored from the germline J gene. The V gene is TRBV13-1, the J gene TRBJ1-1; 8 bases match TRBD1. This CDR3 spans 14 amino acids. CDR1 is NSHNY, CDR2 SYGAGN, per germline. With V trimmed by 3 bases and J by 4 bases, 5 bases remained unmatched. The CDR3 loop is CASSGRGRGTEVFF. CDR3 DNA, as far as it was read: TGTGCCAGCAGTGGCAGGGGGCGCGGCACA.

Notes on this clone: Mouse names are used for the genes. The read terminates 4 residues before the CDR3 end, so the remaining end is supplied by the germline J gene. The chain combines TRBV17 with TRBJ1-1; TRBD1 agrees at 11 bases. Germline trimming cut 2 bases from V and 0 bases from J; bases unmatched to any gene: 5. This CDR3 contains 17 residues. Germline lookup yields CDR1 MNHDT and CDR2 YYDKIL. CDR3 protein: CASSRWEDRGPNTEVFF. The CDR3 bases that were read are TGTGCTAGCAGTAGATGGGAGGACAGGGGGCCAAACACA.

This clone was seen only a few times. Mouse names are used for the genes. Other DNA variants within this sample encode the same CDR3. CDR3 amino acids: CAWSLGGLGAETLYF. The DNA read from the CDR3 is TGTGCCTGGAGTCTAGGGGGACTGGGTGCAGAA. The chain combines TRBV31 with TRBJ2-3; 8 bases are a match to TRBD2. The DNA ends 4 residues before the CDR3 does, and the rest of the CDR3 is filled in from the germline J gene. With V trimmed by 0 bases and J by 1 base, 3 bases remained unmatched. The CDR3 is 15 amino acids. Germline V gives CDR1 GKSSPN, CDR2 SITVG.

This clone appeared a few times. Any gene name here is a mouse gene name. The CDR3 end is not reached by the read, which stops 4 residues before it; the germline J gene fills it in. J is TRBJ2-3 and V is TRBV1, with a weak D call TRBD1 (6 bases). Germline CDR1 reads NSQYPW; CDR2 reads LRSPGD (reference sequence). V was pared by 1 base and J by 2 bases, with 10 bases between. This CDR3 contains 15 residues. CDR3 DNA, as far as it was read: TGCACCTGCAGTGCAGGATGGGACAATGCAGAA. It translates to CTCSAGWDNAE. The complete CDR3 sequence is CTCSAGWDNAETLYF.

This clone turned up a few times. Gene labels here are mouse ones. The read stops 4 residues short of the end of the CDR3; the missing end is completed from the germline J gene. The gene calls are TRBV13-1 and TRBJ2-3, with a tentative D call TRBD2 (6 bases). The V and J ends lost 3 bases and 0 bases respectively, with 11 bases between them. The CDR3 runs to 15 residues. The germline gives CDR1 NSHNY, CDR2 SYGAGN. The CDR3 loop is CASSGDSKSAETLYF. CDR3 bases read: TGTGCCAGCAGTGGGGACTCCAAAAGTGCAGAA.

This clone was counted only a few times. These gene names are mouse names. The DNA ends 4 residues before the CDR3 does, and the rest of the CDR3 is filled in from the germline J gene. The chain uses TRBV13-1 and TRBJ2-5; tentatively, D is TRBD1 (5 bases). Trimming removed 2 bases from V and 0 bases from J, with 7 bases in between. The V gene's germline CDR1 is NSHNY and CDR2 SYGAGN. CDR3 length: 14 amino acids. CDR3 region: CASSEGVNQDTQYF. CDR3 DNA (partial): TGTGCCAGCAGTGAAGGGGTTAACCAAGAC.

With regard to this clone: The genes and germline here are from mouse. This CDR3 is CTCSAGTKTYEQYF. Incomplete CDR3 DNA: TGCACCTGCAGTGCCGGGACAAAAACCTAT. V is TRBV1 and J is TRBJ2-7, with D perhaps TRBD1 (6 bases). The read terminates 4 residues ahead of where the CDR3 ends, so the germline J gene completes it. V lost 3 bases and J lost 2, with 11 bases in between. This CDR3 comprises 14 residues. Germline loops: CDR1 NSQYPW, CDR2 LRSPGD (reference sequence). The full variable domain, rest sourced from reference TRBV1 and TRBJ2-7, is VTLLEQNPRWRLVPRGQAVNLRCILKNSQYPWMSWYQQDLQKQLQWLFTLRSPGDKEVKSLPGADYLATRVTDTELRLQVANMSQGRTLYCTCSAGTKTYEQYFGPGTRLTVL.

A remark on this clone: Mouse names are used for the genes. Here the CDR3 reads CASSIRPGRAETLYF. The DNA read from the CDR3 is TGTGCCAGCAGTATACGGCCAGGGAGAGCAGAA. The V gene is TRBV19, the J gene TRBJ2-3, with D perhaps matching TRBD1 (5 bases). Read coverage stops 4 residues before the CDR3 terminus; the germline J gene supplies the remainder. The germline V and J ends were trimmed by 1 base and 3 bases, with 12 bases remaining between them. Germline-derived CDR1 and CDR2 are FNHDT and SITEND (reference sequence). CDR3 size: 15 residues.